This T cell receptor (beta chain) was recorded in a study of T cell responses to AZD1222 COVID-19 vaccine. Assay used: immunoSEQ multiplex PCR; TCRdb lists only in-frame clones, some missing. The sample lists about 85,000 clones, about 90% occurring once. The CDR3 runs to 14 residues. The V gene's germline CDR1 is WNHNN and CDR2 SYGVQD (reference sequence). V shed 4 bases and J shed 2 bases, with 10 bases lying between them. The source is an adult in good health. The chain uses TRBV10-1 and TRBJ2-3; D may be TRBD2 (6 bases). Sequencing used peripheral blood, obtained on day 0 of AZD1222 vaccination. The CDR3 DNA reads as TGCGCCAGCAGTGGCGGGGCGACCACAGATACGCAGTATTTT. This translates into CASSGGATTDTQYF.